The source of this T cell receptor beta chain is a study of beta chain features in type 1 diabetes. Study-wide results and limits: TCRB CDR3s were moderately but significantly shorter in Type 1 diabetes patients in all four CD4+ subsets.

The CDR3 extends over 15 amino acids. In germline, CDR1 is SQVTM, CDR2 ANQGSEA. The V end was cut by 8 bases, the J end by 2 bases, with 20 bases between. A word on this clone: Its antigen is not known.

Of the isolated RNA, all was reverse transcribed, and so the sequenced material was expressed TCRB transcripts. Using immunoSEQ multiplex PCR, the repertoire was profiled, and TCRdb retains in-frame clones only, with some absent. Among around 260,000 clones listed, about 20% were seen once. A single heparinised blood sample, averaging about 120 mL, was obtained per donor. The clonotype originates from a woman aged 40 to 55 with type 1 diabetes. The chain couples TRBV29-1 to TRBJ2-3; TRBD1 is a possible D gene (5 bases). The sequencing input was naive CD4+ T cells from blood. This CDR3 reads CSSRLTGLSTDTQYF. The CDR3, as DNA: TGCAGCTCGAGACTTACAGGCCTCTCCACAGATACGCAGTATTTT.